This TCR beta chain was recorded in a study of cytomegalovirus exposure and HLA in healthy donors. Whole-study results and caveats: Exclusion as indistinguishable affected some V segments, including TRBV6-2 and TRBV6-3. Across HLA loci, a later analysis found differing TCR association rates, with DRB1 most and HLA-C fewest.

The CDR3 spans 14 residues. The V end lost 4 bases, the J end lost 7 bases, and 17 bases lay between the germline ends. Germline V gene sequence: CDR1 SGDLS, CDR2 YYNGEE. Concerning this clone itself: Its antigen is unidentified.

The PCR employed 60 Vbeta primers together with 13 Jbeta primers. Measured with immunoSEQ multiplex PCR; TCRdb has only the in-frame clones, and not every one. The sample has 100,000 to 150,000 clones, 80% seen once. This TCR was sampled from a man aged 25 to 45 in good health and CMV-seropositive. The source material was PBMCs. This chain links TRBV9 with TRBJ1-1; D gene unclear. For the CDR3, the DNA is TGTGCCAGCAGCCGAGGAGGTTTCGATGGTGAAGCTTTCTTT. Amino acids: CASSRGGFDGEAFF. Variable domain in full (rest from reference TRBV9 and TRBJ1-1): DSGVTQTPKHLITATGQRVTLRCSPRSGDLSVYWYQQSLDQGLQFLIQYYNGEERAKGNILERFSAQQFPDLHSELNLSSLELGDSALYFCASSRGGFDGEAFFGQGTRLTVV.